Listed below are T cell receptor beta chains from one sample, sequenced in a study of CXCR3-negative and CXCR3-positive naive CD8 T cells. No DNA is given; TCRdb re-called the 5' RACE reads and lists each CDR3 protein once. This listing includes more than 80,000 distinct CDR3 sequences. The sample taken for sequencing was naive CXCR3+ CD8+ T cells from blood. These receptor sequences come from a human donor in good health. Some clones in this sample may be carry-over from other donors' samples. The CDR3 runs from the conserved cysteine through the conserved F or W. Each record gives: V gene, J gene, CDR3 protein.

>TRBV19|TRBJ2-1
CASTERESAYNEQFF
>TRBV20-1|TRBJ2-1
CSARDLLQAMSYNEQFF
>TRBV7-3|TRBJ2-7
CASSLIRAGGPYEQYF
>TRBV7-7|TRBJ2-5
CASSFRTSGRASETQYF
>TRBV12-3/TRBV12-4|TRBJ2-1
CASSLGLAGPLNEQFF
>TRBV29-1|TRBJ2-1
CSVERLNNEQFF
>TRBV7-9|TRBJ2-7
CASSLVPSGYEQYF
>TRBV28|TRBJ2-3
CASSLIQGPTDTQYF
>TRBV28|TRBJ1-1
CASGTRQLGDTEAFF
>TRBV29-1|TRBJ1-1
CSVEDTRNTEAFF
>TRBV5-1|TRBJ2-1
CAGQIAGTYNEQFF
>TRBV11-2|TRBJ2-1
CASSLVGLAGPYNEQFF
>TRBV6-2/TRBV6-3|TRBJ2-1
CASTSTTSGPYNEQFF
>TRBV5-6|TRBJ1-1
CASSPGYRDLNTEAFF
>TRBV27|TRBJ1-6
CASSARTGGKRMGSPLHF
>TRBV29-1|TRBJ2-1
CSVEPRYNEQFF
>TRBV4-1|TRBJ2-2
CASSQVVTNTGELFF
>TRBV14|TRBJ2-1
CASSQDPSGRASDEQFF
>TRBV28|TRBJ2-5
CASSRGTSGSQETQYF
>TRBV3-1|TRBJ2-1
CASSQVWAGEDEQFF
>TRBV5-1|TRBJ2-1
CASSMSSYNEQSF
>TRBV28|TRBJ2-7
CASSSTGTSYEQYF
>TRBV11-3|TRBJ2-1
CASSLGLEVSGSNEQFF
>TRBV6-5|TRBJ2-2
CASSYTGGNTGELFF
>TRBV4-3|TRBJ1-5
CASSQSTGTGHQPQHF
>TRBV30|TRBJ1-6
CASRWDLISENSPLHF
>TRBV2|TRBJ2-7
CASSEAYSYEQYF
>TRBV12-3/TRBV12-4|TRBJ1-1
CASSWGAEAFF
>TRBV10-3|TRBJ2-2
CAIRRDETGELFF
>TRBV11-2|TRBJ2-1
CASTPSPSSYNEQFF
>TRBV5-1|TRBJ2-1
CASSLEGQGGSYNEQFF
>TRBV28|TRBJ1-4
CASTVDSRREKLFF
>TRBV6-4|TRBJ2-1
CASSHGGPSNEQFF
>TRBV3-1|TRBJ2-7
CASSQDGLGSYEQYF
>TRBV6-5|TRBJ2-7
CASSYGFRYEQYF
>TRBV4-1|TRBJ1-1
CASSPDPGSPEAFF
>TRBV28|TRBJ2-7
CASSLSGRDEQYF
>TRBV28|TRBJ1-1
CASTNSGLNTEAFF